This TCR beta chain was sequenced during a study of CD8 T cells in ankylosing spondylitis. This clonotype was recorded a few times. The antigen remains unidentified. Study-wide results and limits: Relatively rare in peripheral blood, disease-linked clones were also CD8+. A number of the motif variants had already been described in reactive arthritis synovial fluid and blood.

Trimming took 7 bases from V and 6 from J, leaving 13 bases between them. Germline V lookup: CDR1 SNHLY, CDR2 FYNNEI. The CDR3 has 12 residues. In TCRdb, the 5' RACE reads were re-called with MiXCR into one record per CDR3 protein. The sample records nearly 350,000 distinct CDR3 sequences, about 15% being singletons. The origin of this receptor is a male donor with ankylosing spondylitis or in good health (not recorded which). Sequenced: blood, either unsorted or a sorted T cell fraction (not recorded which). The chain employs TRBV2 and TRBJ2-7; D is undetermined. CDR3 DNA sequence: TGTGCCAGCACCCCAGACCCGGGCGAGCAGTACTTC. This codes for CASTPDPGEQYF.